This T cell receptor (beta chain) emerged from a study of shared clonotypes between healthy human individuals. The deep-level immunoSEQ assay was used. Replicate sorted-subset PCRs were loaded with around 220 ng DNA, about 30,000 T cell genomes. The table came from immunoSEQ multiplex PCR; TCRdb's copy has only in-frame clones and leaves some out. The sample lists hundreds of thousands of clones; approximately 79% were seen once. Nashville, Tennessee was home to all donors, who were Caucasian adults. Concerning this clone itself: Its antigen is not known.

Regarding the study as a whole: Against clonotypes common to all four donors, non-shared ones had lower generation probabilities.

What was sequenced was memory CD4+ T cells sorted from blood. Subset meaning: CD45RA-negative fraction. The receptor was isolated from a man aged 25-45 years in good health.

The CDR3 DNA reads as TGTGCCAGCAGCTTGAGGATGGGCCTAGACCCCTACAATGAGCAGTTCTTC. This translates into CASSLRMGLDPYNEQFF. The chain recombines TRBV5-6 with TRBJ2-1; D call uncertain. Trimming shortened V by 1 base and J by 2 bases, and 16 bases separated the two germline ends. Germline assignment: CDR1 SGHDT and CDR2 YYEEEE. The CDR3 has 17 residues. The full variable domain, completed using reference TRBV5-6 and TRBJ2-1, is DAGVTQSPTHLIKTRGQQVTLRCSPKSGHDTVSWYQQALGQGPQFIFQYYEEEERQRGNFPDRFSGHQFPNYSSELNVNALLLGDSALYLCASSLRMGLDPYNEQFFGPGTRLTVL.